Below are 11 T cell receptor beta chains sequenced from a single sample in a study of control samples from healthy donors and cancer patients. TCRdb keeps only in-frame clones here, not all; method: immunoSEQ multiplex PCR. The profile covers about 180,000 clones, with nearly 90% appearing a single time and about 1.4% taken by the ten largest. The sample consisted of blood. The source is a woman aged 45-65 years in good health.

This chain connects TRBV28 to TRBJ1-4; D possibly corresponds to TRBD1 (6 bases). The V gene's germline CDR1 is MDHEN and CDR2 SYDVKM. V gave up 2 bases and J gave up 5 bases, with 6 bases separating them. The CDR3 length is 13 residues. CDR3 bases: TGTGCCAGCAGTTTAGGACAGAATGAAAAACTGTTTTTT. Protein product: CASSLGQNEKLFF.

This clone was observed a single time. Written as DNA, the CDR3 is TGTGCCAGCAGCTCGTCGGGGACGGACACTGAAGCTTTCTTT. It specifies CASSSSGTDTEAFF. The chain employs TRBV2 and TRBJ1-1, with D tentatively TRBD1 (5 bases). This CDR3 contains 14 residues. Germline CDR1 reads SNHLY; CDR2 reads FYNNEI. Trimming shortened V by 6 bases and J by 3 bases, and 14 bases separated the two germline ends.

The chain recombines TRBV11-3 with TRBJ2-5; D is possibly TRBD2 (5 bases). Germline V gene data show CDR1 as SGHNT and CDR2 as YENEEA. The CDR3 is 13 residues long. Trimming removed 5 bases from V and 3 bases from J, with 10 bases in between. The chain's CDR3 is CASSPRGEETQYF. The CDR3 nucleotides read TGTGCCAGCAGCCCCCGGGGAGAAGAGACCCAGTACTTC.

The chain couples TRBV9 to TRBJ1-3, with 8 bases fitting TRBD1. V trimming: 3 bases; J trimming: 0 bases; junction bases outside the gene matches: 5. The CDR3 has 16 residues. The germline V gene encodes CDR1 SGDLS and CDR2 YYNGEE. The CDR3 DNA is TGTGCCAGCAGCGCAACACAGGGGGACTCTGGAAACACCATATATTTT. This gives the protein CASSATQGDSGNTIYF. Full variable domain (missing parts from reference TRBV9 and TRBJ1-3): DSGVTQTPKHLITATGQRVTLRCSPRSGDLSVYWYQQSLDQGLQFLIQYYNGEERAKGNILERFSAQQFPDLHSELNLSSLELGDSALYFCASSATQGDSGNTIYFGEGSWLTVV.

The CDR3 loop is CASCPGQYSYEQYF. As DNA, the CDR3 is TGTGCCAGCTGTCCGGGACAGTACTCCTACGAGCAGTACTTC. V is TRBV7-8 and J is TRBJ2-7; 7 nucleotides agree with TRBD1. CDR3 length: 14 amino acids. Germline V gene sequence: CDR1 SGHVS, CDR2 FQNEAQ. Unmatched junction bases numbered 7, after V lost 8 bases and J lost 0 bases.

The V and J genes are TRBV9 and TRBJ1-6, with a tentative D call TRBD1 (5 bases). This CDR3 has 16 amino acids. The V gene's germline CDR1 is SGDLS and CDR2 YYNGEE. Trimming took 4 bases from V and 8 from J, leaving 19 bases between them. CDR3 protein: CASSPRDGRGDSPLHF. CDR3 nucleotide sequence: TGTGCCAGCAGCCCCCGGGACGGGCGTGGGGATTCACCCCTCCACTTT.

This clone was recorded once. The chain couples TRBV18 to TRBJ2-7; D may be TRBD1 or TRBD2 (6 bases each). Trimming removed 2 bases from V and 2 bases from J, with 19 bases in between. Germline V gene sequence: CDR1 KGHSH, CDR2 LQKENI. The CDR3 consists of 17 residues. CDR3 nucleotide sequence: TGTGCCAGCTCACCAAAACAACGGGGGCCAAGCACCTACGAGCAGTACTTC. Amino acid sequence: CASSPKQRGPSTYEQYF.

On this clone: A junction end diverges from the germline sequence, so it may reflect a read error. This chain uses TRBV27 with TRBJ2-7; maybe TRBD2 (5 bases). The germline CDR1 and CDR2 sequences are MNHEY and SMNVEV (reference sequence). The CDR3 runs 16 residues. The CDR3 nucleotides read TGTGCCAGCAGTTTAAAGGCGGGTGGGAGCCCCTACCAGCAGTACTTC. This sequence encodes CASSLKAGGSPYQQYF.

The chain recombines TRBV28 with TRBJ2-1; D may match TRBD1 or TRBD2 (5 bases each). Trimming cost V 5 bases and J 4 bases, with 33 bases left between them. Germline V gives CDR1 MDHEN, CDR2 SYDVKM. The CDR3 contains 21 residues. The CDR3 DNA sequence: TGTGCCAGCAGTAGGGGATTCAGGGTCCTAGCCACATCACAACTATACAATGAGCAGTTCTTC. Translating gives CASSRGFRVLATSQLYNEQFF.

The CDR3 loop is CASLPGLGYNEQFF. CDR3 sequence (DNA): TGTGCCAGCCTTCCGGGACTAGGCTACAATGAGCAGTTCTTC. The V and J genes are TRBV2 and TRBJ2-1; TRBD2 aligns across 8 bases. Germline V gene data show CDR1 as SNHLY and CDR2 as FYNNEI. This CDR3 has 14 amino acids. Losses at the gene ends were 8 bases for V and 3 bases for J; bases not matched to a gene: 6.

This clone occurred once. The V gene is TRBV7-2, the J gene TRBJ2-1; either TRBD1 or TRBD2 may supply D (5 bases each). The V gene lost 1 base and the J gene lost 8 bases, with 9 bases spanning the gap. Germline V gene lookup returns CDR1 SGHTA and CDR2 FQGNSA. This CDR3 is 13 amino acids long. The CDR3 region is CASSLVGADEQFF. CDR3 coding DNA: TGTGCCAGCAGCTTAGTCGGGGCCGATGAGCAGTTCTTC.